The clone carrying this T cell receptor (beta chain) has a single count. Its antigen is undetermined. TCRdb reanalysed the reads using MiXCR and keeps one entry per CDR3 protein. The repertoire holds roughly 10,000 distinct CDR3 sequences, with 15% to 20% as singletons. These data are taken from a study of liver allograft versus peripheral blood T cells. Study summary: Hepatic allograft T cell receptor repertoires were evaluated relative to those present in recipients' peripheral blood. Study-level findings and limits: According to reports, the T cell receptor repertoires inside liver allografts differed from those in peripheral blood.

The length of the CDR3 is 14 residues. Trimming took 7 bases from V and 2 from J, leaving 15 bases between them. Germline CDR1 is SGHDT and CDR2 is YYEEEE. V gene TRBV5-6 combines with J gene TRBJ2-5; no clear D. The receptor comes from a human patient who had a liver transplant. The graft donor may have given rise to some T cells. CDR3 nucleotide sequence: TGTGCCAGCGGCCAGGTGGACGGTCAAGAGACCCAGTACTTC. This sequence encodes CASGQVDGQETQYF.